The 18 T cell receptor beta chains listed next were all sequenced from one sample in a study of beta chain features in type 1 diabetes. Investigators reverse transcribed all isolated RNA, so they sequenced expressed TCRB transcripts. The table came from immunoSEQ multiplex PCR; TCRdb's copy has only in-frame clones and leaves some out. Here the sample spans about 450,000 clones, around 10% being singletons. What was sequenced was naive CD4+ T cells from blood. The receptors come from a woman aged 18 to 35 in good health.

CDR3 amino acids: CVGGRPFNEQFF. CDR3 nucleotides: TGTGTGGGCGGGAGGCCCTTCAATGAGCAGTTCTTC. The V and J genes are TRBV30 and TRBJ2-1, with 8 bases lining up with TRBD2. The germline V gene has CDR1 GTSNPN and CDR2 SVGIG (reference sequence). The CDR3 runs to 12 residues.

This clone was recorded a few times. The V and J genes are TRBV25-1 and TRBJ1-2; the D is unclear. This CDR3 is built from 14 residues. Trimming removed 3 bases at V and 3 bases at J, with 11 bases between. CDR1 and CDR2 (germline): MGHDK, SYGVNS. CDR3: CASSDLTNYYGYTF. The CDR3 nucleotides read TGTGCCAGCAGTGACTTAACAAACTACTATGGCTACACCTTC.

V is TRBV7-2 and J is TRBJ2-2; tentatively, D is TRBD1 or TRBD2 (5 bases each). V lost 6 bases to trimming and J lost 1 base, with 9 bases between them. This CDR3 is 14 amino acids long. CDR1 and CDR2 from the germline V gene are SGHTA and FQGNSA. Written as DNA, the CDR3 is TGTGCCAGCAGACTAGGACAGAACACCGGGGAGCTGTTTTTT. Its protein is CASRLGQNTGELFF.

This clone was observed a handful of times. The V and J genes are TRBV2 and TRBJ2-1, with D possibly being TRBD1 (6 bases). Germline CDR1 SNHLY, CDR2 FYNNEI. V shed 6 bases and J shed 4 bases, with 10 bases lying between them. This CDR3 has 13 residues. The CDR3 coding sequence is TGTGCCAGCAGCCTCGACAGGTACAATGAGCAGTTCTTC. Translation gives CASSLDRYNEQFF. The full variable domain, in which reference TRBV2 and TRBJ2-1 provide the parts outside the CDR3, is EPEVTQTPSHQVTQMGQEVILRCVPISNHLYFYWYRQILGQKVEFLVSFYNNEISEKSEIFDDQFSVERPDGSNFTLKIRSTKLEDSAMYFCASSLDRYNEQFFGPGTRLTVL.

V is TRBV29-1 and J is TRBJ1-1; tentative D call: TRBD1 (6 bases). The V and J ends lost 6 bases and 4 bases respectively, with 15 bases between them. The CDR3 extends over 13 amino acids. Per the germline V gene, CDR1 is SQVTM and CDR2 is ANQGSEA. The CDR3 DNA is TGCAGCGTAGAACAGGGTTTGGGCACTGAAGCTTTCTTT. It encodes CSVEQGLGTEAFF.

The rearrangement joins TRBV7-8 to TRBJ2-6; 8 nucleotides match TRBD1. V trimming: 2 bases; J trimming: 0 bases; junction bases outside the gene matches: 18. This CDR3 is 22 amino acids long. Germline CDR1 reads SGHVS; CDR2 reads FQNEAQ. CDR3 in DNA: TGTGCCAGCAGCTTAAGATGGTCTGGGACAGGCGCAGTCAACTCTGGGGCCAACGTCCTGACTTTC. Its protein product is CASSLRWSGTGAVNSGANVLTF.

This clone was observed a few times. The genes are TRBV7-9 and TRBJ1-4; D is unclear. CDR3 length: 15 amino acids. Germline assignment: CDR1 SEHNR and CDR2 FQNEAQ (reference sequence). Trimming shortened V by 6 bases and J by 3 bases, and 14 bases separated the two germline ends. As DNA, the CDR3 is TGTGCCAGCAGGGGAAGGGCAGGCTCTAATGAAAAACTGTTTTTT. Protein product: CASRGRAGSNEKLFF. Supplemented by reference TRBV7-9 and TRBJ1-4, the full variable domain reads DTGVSQNPRHKITKRGQNVTFRCDPISEHNRLYWYRQTLGQGPEFLTYFQNEAQLEKSRLLSDRFSAERPKGSFSTLEIQRTEQGDSAMYLCASRGRAGSNEKLFFGSGTQLSVL.

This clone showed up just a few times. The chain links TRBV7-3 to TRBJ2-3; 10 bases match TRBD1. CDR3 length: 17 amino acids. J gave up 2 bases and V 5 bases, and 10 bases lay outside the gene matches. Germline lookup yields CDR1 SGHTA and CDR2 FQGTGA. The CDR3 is CASSPQDRGLLTDTQYF. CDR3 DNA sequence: TGTGCCAGCAGCCCCCAAGACAGGGGGCTCCTCACAGATACGCAGTATTTT.

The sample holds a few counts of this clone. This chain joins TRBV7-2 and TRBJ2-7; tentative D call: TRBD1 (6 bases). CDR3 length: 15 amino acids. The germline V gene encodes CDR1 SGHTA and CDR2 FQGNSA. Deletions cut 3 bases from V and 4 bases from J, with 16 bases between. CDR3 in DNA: TGTGCCAGCAGCTTCGGGTCAGGGGTCAGGTACGAGCAGTACTTC. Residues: CASSFGSGVRYEQYF.

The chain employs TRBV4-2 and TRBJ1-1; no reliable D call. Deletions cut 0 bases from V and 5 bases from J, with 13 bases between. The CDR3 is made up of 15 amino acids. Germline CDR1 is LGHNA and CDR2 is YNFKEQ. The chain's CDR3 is CASSQDSVQRTEAFF. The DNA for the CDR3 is TGTGCCAGCAGCCAAGATAGTGTCCAGAGGACTGAAGCTTTCTTT.

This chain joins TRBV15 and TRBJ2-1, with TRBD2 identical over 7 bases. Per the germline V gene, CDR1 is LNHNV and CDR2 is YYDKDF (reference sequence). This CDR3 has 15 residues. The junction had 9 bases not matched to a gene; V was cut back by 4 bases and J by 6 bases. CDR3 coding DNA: TGTGCCACCAGCAACACGGGAGGCGGGGGCAATGAGCAGTTCTTC. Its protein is CATSNTGGGGNEQFF.

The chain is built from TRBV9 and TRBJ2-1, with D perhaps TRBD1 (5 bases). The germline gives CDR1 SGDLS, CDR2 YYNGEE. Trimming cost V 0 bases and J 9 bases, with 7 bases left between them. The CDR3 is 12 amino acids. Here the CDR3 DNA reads TGTGCCAGCAGCGTAGTGGGGCTTGAGCAGTTCTTC. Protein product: CASSVVGLEQFF.

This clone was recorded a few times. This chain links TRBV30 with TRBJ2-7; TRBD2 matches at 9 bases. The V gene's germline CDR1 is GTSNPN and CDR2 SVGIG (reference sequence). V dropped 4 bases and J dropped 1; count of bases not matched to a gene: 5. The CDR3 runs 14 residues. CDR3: CAWTMAGGSYEQYF. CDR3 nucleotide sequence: TGTGCCTGGACGATGGCGGGAGGGTCCTACGAGCAGTACTTC.

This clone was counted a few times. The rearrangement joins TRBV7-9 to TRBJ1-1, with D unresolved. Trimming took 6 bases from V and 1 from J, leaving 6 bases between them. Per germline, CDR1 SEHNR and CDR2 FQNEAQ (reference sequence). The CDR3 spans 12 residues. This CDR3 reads CASRVANTEAFF. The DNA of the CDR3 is TGTGCCAGCAGAGTGGCGAACACTGAAGCTTTCTTT.

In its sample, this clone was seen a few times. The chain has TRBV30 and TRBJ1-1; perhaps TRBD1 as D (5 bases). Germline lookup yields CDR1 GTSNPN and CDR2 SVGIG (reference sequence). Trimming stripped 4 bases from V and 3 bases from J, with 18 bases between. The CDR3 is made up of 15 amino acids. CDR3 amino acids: CAWKGGTSRYTEAFF. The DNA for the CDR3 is TGTGCCTGGAAGGGCGGGACGAGTCGGTACACTGAAGCTTTCTTT.

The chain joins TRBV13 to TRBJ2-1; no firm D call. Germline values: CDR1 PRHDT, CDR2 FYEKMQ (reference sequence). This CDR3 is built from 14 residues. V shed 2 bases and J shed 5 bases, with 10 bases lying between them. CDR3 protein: CASSLWWRNNEQFF. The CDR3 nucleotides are TGTGCCAGCAGCTTATGGTGGCGGAACAATGAGCAGTTCTTC.

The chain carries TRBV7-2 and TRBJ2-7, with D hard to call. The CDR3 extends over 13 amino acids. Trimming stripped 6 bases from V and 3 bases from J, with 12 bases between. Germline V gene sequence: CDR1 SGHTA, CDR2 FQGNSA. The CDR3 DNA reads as TGTGCCAGCAGATCTCCCATGGTCTACGAGCAGTACTTC. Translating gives CASRSPMVYEQYF.

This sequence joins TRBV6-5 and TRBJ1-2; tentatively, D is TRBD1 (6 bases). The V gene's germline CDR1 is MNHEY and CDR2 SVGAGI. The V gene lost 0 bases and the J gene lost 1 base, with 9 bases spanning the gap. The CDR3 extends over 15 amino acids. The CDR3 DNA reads TGTGCCAGCAGTTACTCAACAGGGCTTAACTATGGCTACACCTTC. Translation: CASSYSTGLNYGYTF.